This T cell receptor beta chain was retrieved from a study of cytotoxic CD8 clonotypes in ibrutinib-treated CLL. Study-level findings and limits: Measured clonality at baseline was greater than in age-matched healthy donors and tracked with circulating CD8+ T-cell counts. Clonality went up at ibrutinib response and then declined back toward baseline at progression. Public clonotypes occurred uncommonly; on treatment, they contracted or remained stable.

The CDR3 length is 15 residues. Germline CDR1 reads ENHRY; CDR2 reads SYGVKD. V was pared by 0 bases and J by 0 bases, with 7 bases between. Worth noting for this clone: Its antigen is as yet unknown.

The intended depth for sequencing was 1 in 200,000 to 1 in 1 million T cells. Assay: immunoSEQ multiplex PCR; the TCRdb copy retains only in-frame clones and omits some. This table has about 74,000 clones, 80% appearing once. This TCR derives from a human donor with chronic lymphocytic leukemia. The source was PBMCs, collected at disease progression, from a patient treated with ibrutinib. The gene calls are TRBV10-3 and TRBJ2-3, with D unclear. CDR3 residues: CAISESVSSTDTQYF. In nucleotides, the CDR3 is TGTGCCATCAGTGAGTCAGTAAGTAGCACAGATACGCAGTATTTT.